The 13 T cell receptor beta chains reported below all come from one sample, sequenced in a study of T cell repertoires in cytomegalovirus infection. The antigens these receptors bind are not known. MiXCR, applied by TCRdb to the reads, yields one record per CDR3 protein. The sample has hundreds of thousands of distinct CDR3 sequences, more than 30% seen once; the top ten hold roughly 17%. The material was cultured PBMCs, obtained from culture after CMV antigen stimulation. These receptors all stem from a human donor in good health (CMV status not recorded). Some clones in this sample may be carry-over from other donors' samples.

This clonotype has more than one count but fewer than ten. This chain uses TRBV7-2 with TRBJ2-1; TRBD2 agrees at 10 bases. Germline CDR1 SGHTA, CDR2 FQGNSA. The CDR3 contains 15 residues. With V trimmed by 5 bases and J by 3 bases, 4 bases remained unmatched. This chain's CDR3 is CASSGGLAFYNEQFF. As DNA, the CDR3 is TGTGCCAGCAGCGGGGGACTAGCGTTCTACAATGAGCAGTTCTTC.

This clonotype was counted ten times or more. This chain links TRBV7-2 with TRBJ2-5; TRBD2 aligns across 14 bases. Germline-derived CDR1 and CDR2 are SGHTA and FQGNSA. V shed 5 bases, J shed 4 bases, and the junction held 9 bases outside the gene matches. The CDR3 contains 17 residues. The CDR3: CASSRGTSGRGRETQYF. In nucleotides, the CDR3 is TGTGCCAGCAGCAGGGGGACTAGCGGGAGAGGGAGAGAGACCCAGTACTTC.

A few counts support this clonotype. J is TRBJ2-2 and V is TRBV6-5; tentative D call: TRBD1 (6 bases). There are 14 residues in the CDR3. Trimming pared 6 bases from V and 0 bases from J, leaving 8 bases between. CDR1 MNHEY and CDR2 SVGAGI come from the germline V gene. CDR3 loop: CASRQGTNTGELFF. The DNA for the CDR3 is TGTGCCAGCAGACAGGGTACGAACACCGGGGAGCTGTTTTTT.

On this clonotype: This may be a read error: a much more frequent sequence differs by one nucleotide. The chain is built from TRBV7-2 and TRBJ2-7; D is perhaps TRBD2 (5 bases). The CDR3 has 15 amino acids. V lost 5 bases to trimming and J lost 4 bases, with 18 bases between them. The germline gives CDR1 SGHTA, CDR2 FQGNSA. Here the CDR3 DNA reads TGTGCCAGCAGCATCATAGGGAGCGGTCGATACGAGCAGTACTTC. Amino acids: CASSIIGSGRYEQYF.

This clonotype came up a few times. This chain's CDR3 is CSAGRGGRETQYF. For the CDR3, the DNA is TGCAGTGCCGGGAGGGGAGGAAGAGAGACCCAGTACTTC. The V and J genes are TRBV20-1 and TRBJ2-5, with TRBD2 matching over 8 bases. Trimming took 6 bases from V and 4 from J; bases not matched to a gene: 7. From germline, CDR1 is DFQATT and CDR2 SNEGSKA (reference sequence). The CDR3 consists of 13 residues.

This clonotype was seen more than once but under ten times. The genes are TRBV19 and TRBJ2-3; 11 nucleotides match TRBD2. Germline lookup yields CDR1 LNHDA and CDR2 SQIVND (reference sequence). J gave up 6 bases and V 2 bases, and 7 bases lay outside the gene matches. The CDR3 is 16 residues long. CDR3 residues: CASSIIAGGPRDTQYF. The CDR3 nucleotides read TGTGCCAGTAGTATAATAGCGGGAGGGCCAAGGGATACGCAGTATTTT.

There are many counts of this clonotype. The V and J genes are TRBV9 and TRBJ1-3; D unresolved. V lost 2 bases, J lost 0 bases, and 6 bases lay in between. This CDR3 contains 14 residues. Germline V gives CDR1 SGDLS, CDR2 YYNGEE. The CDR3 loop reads CASSVTDSGNTIYF. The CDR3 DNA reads TGTGCCAGCAGCGTGACGGACTCTGGAAACACCATATATTTT.

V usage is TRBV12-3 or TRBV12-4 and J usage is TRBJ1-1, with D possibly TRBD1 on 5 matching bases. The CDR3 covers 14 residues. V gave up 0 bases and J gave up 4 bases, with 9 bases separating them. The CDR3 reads CASSLAGPGTEAFF. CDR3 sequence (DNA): TGTGCCAGCAGTTTAGCGGGGCCCGGCACTGAAGCTTTCTTT.

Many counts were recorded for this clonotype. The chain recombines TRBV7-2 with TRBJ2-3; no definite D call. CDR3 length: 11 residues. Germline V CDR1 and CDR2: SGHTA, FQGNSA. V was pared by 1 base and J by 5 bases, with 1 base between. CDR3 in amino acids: CASSLVDTQYF. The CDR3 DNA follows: TGTGCCAGCAGCTTAGTAGATACGCAGTATTTT.

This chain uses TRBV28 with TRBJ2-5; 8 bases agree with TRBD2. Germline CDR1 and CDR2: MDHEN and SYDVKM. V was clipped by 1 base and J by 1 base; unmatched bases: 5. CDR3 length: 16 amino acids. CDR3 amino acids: CASSLSQRGSQETQYF. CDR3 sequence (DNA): TGTGCCAGCAGTTTATCCCAGCGGGGGTCCCAAGAGACCCAGTACTTC.

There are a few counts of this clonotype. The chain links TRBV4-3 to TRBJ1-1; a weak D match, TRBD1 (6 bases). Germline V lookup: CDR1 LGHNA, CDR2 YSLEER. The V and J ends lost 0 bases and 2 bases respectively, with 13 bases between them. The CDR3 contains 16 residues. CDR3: CASSQDSTGSNTEAFF. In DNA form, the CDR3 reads TGCGCCAGCAGCCAAGATTCCACAGGGAGTAACACTGAAGCTTTCTTT.

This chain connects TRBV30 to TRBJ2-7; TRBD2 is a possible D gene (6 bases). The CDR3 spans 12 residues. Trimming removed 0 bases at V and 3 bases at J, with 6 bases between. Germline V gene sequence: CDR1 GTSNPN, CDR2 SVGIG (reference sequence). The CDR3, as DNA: TGTGCCTGGAGTGTCGGGGGCTACGAGCAGTACTTC. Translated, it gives CAWSVGGYEQYF.

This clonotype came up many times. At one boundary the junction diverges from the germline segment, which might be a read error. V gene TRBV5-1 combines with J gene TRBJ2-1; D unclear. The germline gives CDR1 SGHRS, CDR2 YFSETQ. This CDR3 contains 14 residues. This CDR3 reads CASSLDSSYNEQFF. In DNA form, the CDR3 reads TGTGCCAGCAGCTTAGATAGCTCCTACAATGAGCAGTTCTTC. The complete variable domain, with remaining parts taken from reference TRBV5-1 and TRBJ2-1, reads KAGVTQTPRYLIKTRGQQVTLSCSPISGHRSVSWYQQTPGQGLQFLFEYFSETQRNKGNFPGRFSGRQFSNSRSEMNVSTLELGDSALYLCASSLDSSYNEQFFGPGTRLTVL.